This TCR beta chain was obtained from a study of B cell selection in AIRE deficiency. Study-wide findings and caveats: Healthy donors alone shared approximately 30% of thousands of Treg sequences; patients alone 9% to 9.5%. TCRbeta-only data showed under 45% of shared healthy Treg sequences in healthy Tconv. Around 31% of healthy-shared Treg TCRbeta sequences appeared in patient Tconv cells.

The germline V and J ends were trimmed by 4 bases and 2 bases, with 19 bases remaining between them. The CDR3 consists of 17 residues. CDR1 and CDR2 (germline): SGHRS, YFSETQ. Sorting defined conventional CD4 T cells as CD4+CD127+. Original handling: Conventional T cell pools: about 99,000 distinct patient, approximately 130,000 donor TCRbeta sequences. Only in-frame clones appear in the TCRdb table, and some are missing; sequencing was by immunoSEQ multiplex PCR. V and J calls and clone size are those listed in that table; D and trimming were worked out from the DNA. In the table there are about 23,000 clones, 95% to 98% of which are singletons. Concerning this clone itself: The target antigen is unknown.

The chain couples TRBV5-1 to TRBJ1-3; D is perhaps TRBD1 (5 bases). Sequenced material: conventional CD4+ T cells sorted from PBMCs. The origin of this receptor is a human donor with AIRE deficiency. This CDR3 is CASSAVVWGSTGNTIYF. The CDR3 DNA reads as TGCGCCAGCAGCGCGGTAGTGTGGGGCAGCACTGGAAACACCATATATTTT.